Following are 28 T cell receptor beta chains from one sample sequenced in a study of neurological immune-mediated disorders. Time point in this sample: longitudinal time-point 3. One entry per CDR3 protein, called by TCRdb with MiXCR from the 5' RACE reads. The sample has fewer than 110,000 distinct CDR3 sequences; approximately 11% are singletons. Input material: PBMCs. These receptors were collected from a female donor with HTLV-1-associated myelopathy (HAM/TSP).

The chain uses TRBV2 and TRBJ2-3, with TRBD2 identical over 7 bases. CDR1 and CDR2 (germline): SNHLY, FYNNEI. The CDR3 is 14 residues long. V gave up 3 bases and J gave up 6 bases; unmatched junction bases: 6. The chain's CDR3 is CASSEQRGLDTQYF. CDR3 coding DNA: TGTGCCAGCAGTGAGCAGCGGGGTTTGGATACGCAGTATTTT.

This clonotype came up many times. The chain is built from TRBV7-2 and TRBJ2-5; no reliable D call. The germline V gene has CDR1 SGHTA and CDR2 FQGNSA. The V and J ends lost 5 bases and 4 bases respectively, with 14 bases between them. This CDR3 has 14 amino acids. The DNA for the CDR3 is TGTGCCAGCAGCCAAAGACGGGCTCGAGAGACCCAGTACTTC. It is translated as CASSQRRARETQYF.

The chain couples TRBV5-1 to TRBJ2-7; D is perhaps TRBD1 (6 bases). The CDR3 consists of 13 residues. Trimming took 4 bases from V and 4 from J, leaving 12 bases between them. Germline V gene sequence: CDR1 SGHRS, CDR2 YFSETQ. The CDR3 is CASSTSQGYEQYF. In DNA form, the CDR3 reads TGCGCCAGCAGCACGTCACAGGGTTACGAGCAGTACTTC.

V is TRBV5-5 and J is TRBJ1-5, with unresolved D. The CDR3 is made up of 13 amino acids. Trimming cost V 0 bases and J 4 bases, with 5 bases left between them. Looked up from germline, CDR1 is SGHKS and CDR2 is YYEKEE (reference sequence). In nucleotides, the CDR3 is TGTGCCAGCAGCTTGGGGGATAATCAGCCCCAGCATTTT. Translation: CASSLGDNQPQHF.

This clonotype was recorded at least ten times. This chain connects TRBV20-1 to TRBJ2-7; 9 positions agree with TRBD2. This CDR3 is 14 amino acids long. The V gene's germline CDR1 is DFQATT and CDR2 SNEGSKA (reference sequence). V dropped 3 bases and J dropped 5; count of bases not matched to a gene: 8. CDR3 loop: CSARSSGTSHEQYF. The CDR3 DNA follows: TGCAGTGCTAGGTCTAGCGGGACGTCCCACGAGCAGTACTTC.

This clonotype has ten or more counts. The gene calls are TRBV7-9 and TRBJ2-7; D remains unclear. This CDR3 is built from 15 residues. V dropped 7 bases and J dropped 6 bases, with 22 bases sitting between them. Germline-derived CDR1 and CDR2 are SEHNR and FQNEAQ (reference sequence). Here the CDR3 DNA reads TGTGCCAGCAACAGAATGGGCGACCTCGATCGCGAGCAGTACTTC. Residues: CASNRMGDLDREQYF.

This clonotype was counted at least ten times. This sequence joins TRBV10-3 and TRBJ2-3; a possible D gene is TRBD1 (5 bases). Germline CDR1 reads ENHRY; CDR2 reads SYGVKD. This CDR3 comprises 13 residues. V lost 4 bases and J 3 bases, leaving 8 bases between the germline ends. CDR3 in DNA: TGTGCCATCAGTGTGACAGCGACAGATACGCAGTATTTT. Its protein is CAISVTATDTQYF.

This clonotype came up many times. The chain has TRBV2 and TRBJ1-4; D is undetermined. V lost 6 bases, J lost 6 bases, and 20 bases lay in between. Germline V gives CDR1 SNHLY, CDR2 FYNNEI. The CDR3 length is 16 residues. The CDR3 coding sequence is TGTGCCAGCAGCCCGACGTTAAATTATAGTCATGAAAAACTGTTTTTT. This gives the protein CASSPTLNYSHEKLFF.

At least ten counts were recorded for this clonotype. The rearrangement uses TRBV12-3 or TRBV12-4 and TRBJ1-1, with a tentative D call TRBD1 (5 bases). The CDR3 runs to 15 residues. Trimming removed 6 bases at V and 0 bases at J, with 14 bases between. The CDR3 spells CASSQLGVVNTEAFF. CDR3 DNA: TGTGCCAGCAGCCAATTGGGGGTAGTGAACACTGAAGCTTTCTTT.

This clonotype was detected ten times or more. The chain joins TRBV5-1 to TRBJ2-3; no firm D call. The germline V gene encodes CDR1 SGHRS and CDR2 YFSETQ. The CDR3 totals 13 residues. Trimming pared 5 bases from V and 2 bases from J, leaving 9 bases between. The CDR3 DNA reads TGCGCCAGCAGGACTCCATACACAGATACGCAGTATTTT. Translating gives CASRTPYTDTQYF. Complete variable domain (other parts from reference TRBV5-1 and TRBJ2-3): KAGVTQTPRYLIKTRGQQVTLSCSPISGHRSVSWYQQTPGQGLQFLFEYFSETQRNKGNFPGRFSGRQFSNSRSEMNVSTLELGDSALYLCASRTPYTDTQYFGPGTRLTVL.

This clonotype was recorded at least ten times. The genes are TRBV7-2 and TRBJ1-1; a possible D gene is TRBD1 (5 bases). Germline V lookup: CDR1 SGHTA, CDR2 FQGNSA. The CDR3 consists of 17 residues. Between the trimmed V and J ends, which lost 1 base and 5 bases, there was a span of 20 bases. This CDR3 reads CASSLGSGRPRGTEAFF. CDR3 sequence (DNA): TGTGCCAGCAGCTTAGGAAGTGGGCGTCCCCGGGGGACTGAAGCTTTCTTT.

There are many counts of this clonotype. V usage is TRBV2 and J usage is TRBJ2-1, with 9 bases aligning to TRBD2. This CDR3 has 15 amino acids. The V segment lost 8 bases and the J segment 8 bases; nucleotides outside the gene matches: 13. Germline assignment: CDR1 SNHLY and CDR2 FYNNEI. The CDR3 DNA sequence: TGTGCCAGCGTACAGGGGCGGGGGGGCCCGTATGAGCAGTTCTTC. Translation: CASVQGRGGPYEQFF.

This clonotype was recorded at least ten times. The chain carries TRBV9 and TRBJ2-3; tentative D call: TRBD2 (5 bases). V was cut by 3 bases and J by 5 bases, with 10 bases left in between. Germline-derived CDR1 and CDR2 are SGDLS and YYNGEE. The CDR3 length is 13 residues. The CDR3 DNA reads TGTGCCAGCAGCGACGGGGTGGGAGATACGCAGTATTTT. Translated, it gives CASSDGVGDTQYF.

This clonotype was observed many times. The rearrangement uses TRBV20-1 and TRBJ2-5; possible D gene TRBD1, 5 bases. The CDR3 has 12 residues. Germline CDR1 DFQATT, CDR2 SNEGSKA (reference sequence). With 4 bases removed from V and 1 base from J, the gap between germline ends came to 7 bases. As DNA, the CDR3 is TGCAGTGCTACTCAGGGCCAAGAGACCCAGTACTTC. It translates to CSATQGQETQYF.

This clonotype was counted ten times or more. The chain uses TRBV6-5 and TRBJ2-7; 10 nucleotides align to TRBD1. The junction had 4 bases not matched to a gene; V was cut back by 10 bases and J by 1 base. Looked up from germline, CDR1 is MNHEY and CDR2 is SVGAGI. CDR3 length: 13 amino acids. CDR3 loop: CATRDRGSYEQYF. The CDR3 nucleotides read TGTGCCACCAGGGACAGGGGTTCCTACGAGCAGTACTTC.

This clonotype has at least ten counts. The chain has TRBV10-3 and TRBJ2-1; D call uncertain. Trimming cost V 3 bases and J 3 bases, with 6 bases left between them. From germline, CDR1 is ENHRY and CDR2 SYGVKD. The CDR3 runs to 13 residues. CDR3 coding DNA: TGTGCCATCAGTGAACAAAGCTACAATGAGCAGTTCTTC. As protein: CAISEQSYNEQFF.

Many counts were recorded for this clonotype. The chain is built from TRBV7-2 and TRBJ2-1; the match to TRBD2 covers 7 bases. This CDR3 spans 20 amino acids. CDR1 is SGHTA and CDR2 is FQGNSA in the germline V gene. V dropped 4 bases and J dropped 0; count of bases not matched to a gene: 18. The chain's CDR3 is CASSSPLAGVKPSSYNEQFF. The DNA for the CDR3 is TGTGCCAGCAGCTCCCCCTTGGCGGGGGTCAAACCGAGCTCCTACAATGAGCAGTTCTTC.

The chain recombines TRBV29-1 with TRBJ2-7; 8 positions match TRBD1. Germline V gives CDR1 SQVTM, CDR2 ANQGSEA. V lost 4 bases, J lost 3 bases, and 2 bases stayed unmatched. The CDR3 has 12 amino acids. Here the CDR3 DNA reads TGCAGCGTTGGGGACAGGATCTACGAGCAGTACTTC. Amino acids: CSVGDRIYEQYF.

This clonotype was found many times. The V call is TRBV29-1, the J call TRBJ1-1, with D tentatively TRBD1 (6 bases). CDR1 is SQVTM and CDR2 is ANQGSEA in the germline V gene. V was cut by 6 bases and J by 0 bases, with 11 bases left in between. The CDR3 has 13 residues. CDR3 region: CSVEGTLNTEAFF. In DNA, the CDR3 is TGCAGCGTGGAGGGGACACTGAACACTGAAGCTTTCTTT.

The rearrangement links TRBV12-3 or TRBV12-4 to TRBJ1-5; D unclear. The CDR3 covers 13 residues. Trimming took off 3 bases at V and 2 bases at J, with 5 bases between the two ends. The CDR3 DNA sequence: TGTGCCAGCAGTTTTGAAGGCAATCAGCCCCAGCATTTT. Amino acids: CASSFEGNQPQHF.

This clonotype occurred many times. The V and J genes are TRBV5-1 and TRBJ2-5; 9 bases agree with TRBD2. The germline CDR1 and CDR2 sequences are SGHRS and YFSETQ. The CDR3 runs 16 residues. Germline trimming cut 0 bases from V and 1 base from J; bases unmatched to any gene: 4. CDR3 in amino acids: CASSLGLAVFQETQYF. The DNA for the CDR3 is TGCGCCAGCAGCTTGGGACTAGCGGTTTTCCAAGAGACCCAGTACTTC.

J is TRBJ1-2 and V is TRBV5-1; D is perhaps TRBD1 (5 bases). V was pared by 1 base and J by 4 bases, with 17 bases between. The CDR3 is made up of 16 amino acids. Per the germline V gene, CDR1 is SGHRS and CDR2 is YFSETQ. This CDR3 is CASSLIGGVGSYGYTF. CDR3 DNA: TGCGCCAGCAGCTTGATTGGAGGGGTTGGTAGCTATGGCTACACCTTC.

In this sample, this clonotype turned up many times. V is TRBV12-5 and J is TRBJ2-3, with D unclear. The ends were cut back, 1 base at V and 2 bases at J, with 4 bases in the middle. Looked up from germline, CDR1 is LGHNT and CDR2 is FRNRAP. The CDR3 totals 13 residues. DNA for the CDR3: TGTGCTAGTGGTTTGGCAGTCACAGATACGCAGTATTTT. This gives the protein CASGLAVTDTQYF.

Many counts were recorded for this clonotype. The chain uses TRBV28 and TRBJ2-7; D may be TRBD2 (6 bases). Germline V gene lookup returns CDR1 MDHEN and CDR2 SYDVKM. CDR3 length equals 14 residues. The V gene lost 9 bases and the J gene lost 2 bases, with 17 bases spanning the gap. CDR3 bases: TGTGCCAGTAGACCGGGACTTGGCACCTACGAGCAGTACTTC. Amino acid sequence: CASRPGLGTYEQYF.

This clonotype has a count of ten or more. This sequence joins TRBV12-3 or TRBV12-4 and TRBJ2-7; TRBD1 matches 7 bases. The trim removed 6 bases at V and 2 bases at J, leaving 7 bases unmatched. This CDR3 is built from 14 residues. The CDR3 region is CASRRQGNTYEQYF. In DNA form, the CDR3 reads TGTGCCAGCAGAAGACAGGGTAATACCTACGAGCAGTACTTC.

A few counts support this clonotype. The CDR3 region has the DNA TGTGCCACCAGTGAGCTAATACGTATCTCCTACGAGCAGTACTTC. As protein: CATSELIRISYEQYF. The chain combines TRBV24-1 with TRBJ2-7; D call uncertain. Looked up from germline, CDR1 is KGHDR and CDR2 is SFDVKD. This CDR3 spans 15 amino acids. With 4 bases removed from V and 0 bases from J, the gap between germline ends came to 12 bases.

This clonotype was observed many times. This chain uses TRBV7-2 with TRBJ2-7; possibly TRBD2 for D (5 bases). Trimming pared 3 bases from V and 0 bases from J, leaving 15 bases between. The CDR3 has 16 amino acids. From germline, CDR1 is SGHTA and CDR2 FQGNSA. The DNA for the CDR3 is TGTGCCAGCAGCTTTTCCTCTGGGGAGAGCTCCTACGAGCAGTACTTC. It yields the protein CASSFSSGESSYEQYF.

A few counts support this clonotype. This chain uses TRBV18 with TRBJ1-1, with D uncertain. CDR3 length: 14 residues. The V end was cut by 1 base, the J end by 1 base, with 7 bases between. CDR1 and CDR2 (germline): KGHSH, LQKENI. The CDR3 reads CASSPRSANTEAFF. The CDR3 DNA follows: TGTGCCAGCTCACCACGGTCAGCGAACACTGAAGCTTTCTTT.